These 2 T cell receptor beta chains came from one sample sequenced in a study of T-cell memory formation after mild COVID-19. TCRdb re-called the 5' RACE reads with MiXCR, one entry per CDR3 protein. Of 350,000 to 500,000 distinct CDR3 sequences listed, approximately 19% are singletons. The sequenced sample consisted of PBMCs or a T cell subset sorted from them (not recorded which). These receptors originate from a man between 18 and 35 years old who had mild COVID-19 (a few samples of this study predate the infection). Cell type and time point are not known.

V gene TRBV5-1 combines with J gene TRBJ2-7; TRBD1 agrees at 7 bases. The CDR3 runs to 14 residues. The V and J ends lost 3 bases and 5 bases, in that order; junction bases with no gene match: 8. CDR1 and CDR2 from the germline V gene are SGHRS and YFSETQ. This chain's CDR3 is CASSSTGPDHEQYF. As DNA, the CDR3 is TGCGCCAGCAGCTCGACAGGGCCCGACCACGAGCAGTACTTC. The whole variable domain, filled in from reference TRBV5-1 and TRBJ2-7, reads KAGVTQTPRYLIKTRGQQVTLSCSPISGHRSVSWYQQTPGQGLQFLFEYFSETQRNKGNFPGRFSGRQFSNSRSEMNVSTLELGDSALYLCASSSTGPDHEQYFGPGTRLTVT.

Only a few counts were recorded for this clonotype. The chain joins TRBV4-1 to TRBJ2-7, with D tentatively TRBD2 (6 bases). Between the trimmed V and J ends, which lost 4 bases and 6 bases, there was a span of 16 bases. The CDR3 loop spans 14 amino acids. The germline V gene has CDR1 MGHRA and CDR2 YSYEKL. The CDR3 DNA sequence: TGCGCCAGCAGCCGAATGGGGACTGTTCGCGAGCAGTACTTC. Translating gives CASSRMGTVREQYF.